These 12 T cell receptor beta chains originate from one sample sequenced in a study of blood T cell repertoires in COVID-19 (TCRdb year 2020). The library came from the immunoSEQ multiplex PCR assay. TCRdb holds this immuneACCESS table with in-frame rearrangements only. Some clones are missing; in checked studies, unresolved V genes explain under half, and the rest has no known cause. For this sample there are under 250,000 clones; more than 75% appear just once. More than 10% of the sample rests with the top ten. Sequencing was carried out using peripheral blood. The receptors shown here come from a human donor in a cohort sampled during active COVID-19.

This CDR3 reads CASRGDRGLFLQTQYF. CDR3 in DNA: TGCGCCAGCAGGGGTGACAGGGGGCTATTTCTCCAGACCCAGTACTTC. J is TRBJ2-5 and V is TRBV10-2; 10 bases are shared with TRBD1. The CDR3 sequence is 16 residues long. After removal of 6 bases from V and 6 bases from J, the junction contained 13 bases not matched to a gene. CDR1 and CDR2 from the germline V gene are WSHSY and SAAADI.

The CDR3 region has the DNA TGTGCCAGCAGCTTGGGGACTAGCTCCTACGAGCAGTACTTC. Protein: CASSLGTSSYEQYF. The V gene is TRBV6-6, the J gene TRBJ2-7; 8 nucleotides align to TRBD2. Losses at the gene ends were 6 bases for V and 0 bases for J; bases not matched to a gene: 4. CDR1 and CDR2 (germline): MNHNY, SVGAGI (reference sequence). This CDR3 region has 14 residues.

The chain recombines TRBV5-1 with TRBJ2-1, with TRBD2 as a possible D gene (6 bases). This CDR3 has 14 residues. V lost 5 bases, J lost 2 bases, and 11 bases lay in between. Germline-derived CDR1 and CDR2 are SGHRS and YFSETQ. The CDR3: CASSISGPYNEQFF. CDR3 DNA sequence: TGCGCCAGCAGTATAAGCGGGCCCTACAATGAGCAGTTCTTC.

The chain joins TRBV28 to TRBJ1-2; 12 nucleotides match TRBD1. This CDR3 region has 16 residues. Per the germline V gene, CDR1 is MDHEN and CDR2 is SYDVKM. J lost 5 bases, V lost 5 bases, and 9 bases had no gene match. CDR3 sequence reads: CASSPPGQGAWYGYTF. The CDR3 region has the DNA TGTGCCAGCAGTCCCCCGGGACAGGGGGCATGGTATGGCTACACCTTC.

Worth noting for this clone: Other DNA sequences in this specimen translate into the identical CDR3. The chain carries TRBV5-4 and TRBJ2-7, with 8 bases that match TRBD2. The CDR3 contains 13 residues. V lost 4 bases, J lost 4 bases, and 4 bases stayed unmatched. From germline, CDR1 is SGHNT and CDR2 YYREEE (reference sequence). In DNA form, the CDR3 reads TGTGCCAGCAGCCTCACGGGAGGGTACGAGCAGTACTTC. Its translation: CASSLTGGYEQYF.

The V call is TRBV19, the J call TRBJ1-2; 7 positions agree with TRBD1. The CDR3 is made up of 13 amino acids. Losses at the gene ends were 7 bases for V and 4 bases for J; bases not matched to a gene: 6. Germline V lookup: CDR1 LNHDA, CDR2 SQIVND (reference sequence). The CDR3 spells CASNDRDGYGYTF. CDR3 DNA: TGTGCCAGTAACGACAGGGATGGCTATGGCTACACCTTC.

The chain has TRBV12-3 or TRBV12-4 and TRBJ2-7, with a tentative D call TRBD2 (6 bases). Trimming took off 3 bases at V and 4 bases at J, with 10 bases between the two ends. The CDR3 has 13 amino acids. CDR3 sequence reads: CASSFRRGYEQYF. The CDR3 DNA follows: TGTGCCAGCAGTTTTAGGCGGGGTTACGAGCAGTACTTC.

Concerning this clone itself: This sample also contains other DNA sequences that code for the same CDR3. This chain joins TRBV11-2 and TRBJ2-5; D unclear. Germline CDR1 reads SGHAT; CDR2 reads FQNNGV. The CDR3 runs 13 residues. Trimming stripped 0 bases from V and 1 base from J, with 3 bases between. CDR3 sequence (DNA): TGTGCCAGCAGCTTAGACAGCCAAGAGACCCAGTACTTC. Translated, it gives CASSLDSQETQYF.

The chain has TRBV6-5 and TRBJ1-5; perhaps TRBD1 as D (6 bases). Trimming stripped 9 bases from V and 7 bases from J, with 16 bases between. Germline loops: CDR1 MNHEY, CDR2 SVGAGI. This CDR3 has 13 residues. The CDR3 here is CASSYRDGQPQHF. CDR3 DNA sequence: TGTGCCAGTTCTTACAGGGACGGCCAGCCCCAGCATTTT.

This chain links TRBV11-2 with TRBJ2-7, with D possibly being TRBD2 (5 bases). Deletions cut 1 base from V and 5 bases from J, with 6 bases between. CDR3 length equals 12 residues. Germline CDR1 SGHAT, CDR2 FQNNGV. DNA of the CDR3: TGTGCCAGCAGCTTAGTCGGGGACGAGCAGTACTTC. This translates into CASSLVGDEQYF.

This clone was observed once. The chain is built from TRBV28 and TRBJ2-1, with a tentative D call TRBD2 (5 bases). There are 14 residues in the CDR3. Germline CDR1 and CDR2: MDHEN and SYDVKM. V lost 4 bases, J lost 7 bases, and 14 bases lay in between. The CDR3 sequence is CASSSLDYPNEQFF. CDR3 coding DNA: TGTGCCAGCAGTTCCCTCGACTACCCTAATGAGCAGTTCTTC.

This chain connects TRBV5-1 to TRBJ1-6; weak D call: TRBD1 (6 bases). V shed 4 bases and J shed 7 bases, with 12 bases lying between them. CDR1 is SGHRS and CDR2 is YFSETQ in the germline V gene. The CDR3 runs 14 residues. Here the CDR3 DNA reads TGCGCCAGCAGCCTACAGGGTTACAATTCACCCCTCCACTTT. Translation gives CASSLQGYNSPLHF. Using reference TRBV5-1 and TRBJ1-6 for the parts outside the CDR3, the full variable domain is KAGVTQTPRYLIKTRGQQVTLSCSPISGHRSVSWYQQTPGQGLQFLFEYFSETQRNKGNFPGRFSGRQFSNSRSEMNVSTLELGDSALYLCASSLQGYNSPLHFGNGTRLTVT.